These 4 T cell receptor beta chains were sequenced from one sample in a study of blood T cell repertoires in COVID-19. Data came from immunoSEQ multiplex PCR; TCRdb stores just in-frame clones and leaves some out. Of 9,900 or so clones in the sample, 85% to 90% were seen once. Sequenced sample: peripheral blood. These receptors were collected from a human donor in a cohort sampled during active COVID-19.

This rearrangement joins TRBV5-6 to TRBJ1-1; 8 bases agree with TRBD1. Germline V gives CDR1 SGHDT, CDR2 YYEEEE. The CDR3 contains 14 residues. The V and J ends lost 3 bases and 3 bases, in that order; junction bases with no gene match: 4. Written as DNA, the CDR3 is TGTGCCAGCAGCTCAGGGGGCTGGTACACTGAAGCTTTCTTT. This gives the protein CASSSGGWYTEAFF.

This chain uses TRBV6-5 with TRBJ2-2; TRBD1 matches at 8 bases. Germline loops: CDR1 MNHEY, CDR2 SVGAGI. With V trimmed by 9 bases and J by 6 bases, 6 bases remained unmatched. The CDR3 is 13 amino acids. The CDR3 is CASGQGGAGELFF. The DNA for the CDR3 is TGTGCCAGTGGACAGGGTGGGGCCGGGGAGCTGTTTTTT.

The rearrangement joins TRBV7-9 to TRBJ1-2; a weak D match, TRBD1 (5 bases). The germline V gene has CDR1 SEHNR and CDR2 FQNEAQ (reference sequence). The V gene lost 1 base and the J gene lost 8 bases, with 14 bases spanning the gap. This CDR3 contains 14 residues. The CDR3: CASSLVEGLSGYTF. The CDR3 bases are TGTGCCAGCAGCTTAGTGGAGGGACTTAGCGGCTACACCTTC. Full variable domain (outside the CDR3, taken from reference TRBV7-9 and TRBJ1-2): DTGVSQNPRHKITKRGQNVTFRCDPISEHNRLYWYRQTLGQGPEFLTYFQNEAQLEKSRLLSDRFSAERPKGSFSTLEIQRTEQGDSAMYLCASSLVEGLSGYTFGSGTRLTVV.

The chain carries TRBV11-2 and TRBJ2-5; 10 nucleotides align to TRBD2. V was pared by 1 base and J by 5 bases, with 4 bases of the junction left unmatched. The CDR3 is 15 amino acids. Germline V gene lookup returns CDR1 SGHAT and CDR2 FQNNGV. The CDR3, as DNA: TGTGCCAGCAGCTTAGCAGCGGGGGGGCGGGAGACCCAGTACTTC. This codes for CASSLAAGGRETQYF.